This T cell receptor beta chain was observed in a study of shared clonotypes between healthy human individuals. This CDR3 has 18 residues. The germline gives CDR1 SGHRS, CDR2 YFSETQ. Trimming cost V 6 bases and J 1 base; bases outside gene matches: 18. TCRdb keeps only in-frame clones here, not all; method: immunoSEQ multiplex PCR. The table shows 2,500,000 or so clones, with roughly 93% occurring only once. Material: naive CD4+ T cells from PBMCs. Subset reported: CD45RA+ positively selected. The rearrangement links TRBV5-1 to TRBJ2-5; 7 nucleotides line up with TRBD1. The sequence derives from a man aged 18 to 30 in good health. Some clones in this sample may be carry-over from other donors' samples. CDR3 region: CASKKAWGQPAFQETQYF. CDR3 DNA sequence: TGCGCCAGCAAAAAAGCTTGGGGACAGCCCGCTTTCCAAGAGACCCAGTACTTC.